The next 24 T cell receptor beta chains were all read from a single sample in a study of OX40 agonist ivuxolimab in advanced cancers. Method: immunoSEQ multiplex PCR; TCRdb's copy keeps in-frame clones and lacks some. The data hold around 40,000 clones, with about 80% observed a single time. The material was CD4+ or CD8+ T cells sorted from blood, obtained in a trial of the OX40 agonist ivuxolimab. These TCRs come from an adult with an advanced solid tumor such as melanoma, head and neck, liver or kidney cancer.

The CDR3: CASSIHRSSEAFF. In DNA form, the CDR3 reads TGTGCCAGCAGTATCCACAGGAGTTCTGAAGCTTTCTTT. The chain links TRBV27 to TRBJ1-1; D may be TRBD1 (5 bases). Germline assignment: CDR1 MNHEY and CDR2 SMNVEV (reference sequence). V was shortened by 5 bases and J by 6 bases, with 13 bases between the two germline ends. This CDR3 is 13 amino acids long.

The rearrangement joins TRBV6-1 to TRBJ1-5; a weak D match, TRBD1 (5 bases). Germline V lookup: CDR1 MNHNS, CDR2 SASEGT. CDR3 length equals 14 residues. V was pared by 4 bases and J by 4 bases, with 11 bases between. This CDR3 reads CASSGDGLNQPQHF. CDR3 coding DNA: TGTGCCAGCAGTGGGGACGGCCTGAATCAGCCCCAGCATTTT.

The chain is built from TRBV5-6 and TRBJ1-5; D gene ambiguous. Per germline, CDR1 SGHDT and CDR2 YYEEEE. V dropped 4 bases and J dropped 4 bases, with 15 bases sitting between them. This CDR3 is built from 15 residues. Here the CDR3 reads CASSHWGGGNQPQHF. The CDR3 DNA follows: TGTGCCAGCAGCCACTGGGGAGGTGGGAATCAGCCCCAGCATTTT.

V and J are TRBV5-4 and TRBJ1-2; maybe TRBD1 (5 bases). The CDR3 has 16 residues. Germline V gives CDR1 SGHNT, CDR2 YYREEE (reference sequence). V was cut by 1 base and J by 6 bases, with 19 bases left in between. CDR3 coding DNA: TGTGCCAGCAGCTTGACGGGGACCCCGCCTCGGGATGGCTACACCTTC. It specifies CASSLTGTPPRDGYTF.

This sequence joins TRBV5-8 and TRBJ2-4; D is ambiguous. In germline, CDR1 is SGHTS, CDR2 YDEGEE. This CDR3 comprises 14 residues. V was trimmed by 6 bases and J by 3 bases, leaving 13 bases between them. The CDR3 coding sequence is TGTGCCAGCACCTACTCGGCAGACAAAAACATTCAGTACTTC. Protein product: CASTYSADKNIQYF.

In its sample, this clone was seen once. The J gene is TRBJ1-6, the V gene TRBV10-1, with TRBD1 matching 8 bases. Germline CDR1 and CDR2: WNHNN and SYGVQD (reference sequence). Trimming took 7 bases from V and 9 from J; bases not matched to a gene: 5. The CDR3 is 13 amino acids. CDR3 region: CASKGQGSSPLHF. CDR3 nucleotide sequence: TGCGCCAGCAAAGGACAGGGAAGTTCACCCCTCCACTTT.

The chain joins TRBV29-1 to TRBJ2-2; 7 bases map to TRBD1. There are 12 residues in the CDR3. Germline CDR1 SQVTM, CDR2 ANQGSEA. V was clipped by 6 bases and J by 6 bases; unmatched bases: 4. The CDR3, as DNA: TGCAGCGTCAAAAGGGGGCCCGGGGAGCTGTTTTTT. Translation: CSVKRGPGELFF.

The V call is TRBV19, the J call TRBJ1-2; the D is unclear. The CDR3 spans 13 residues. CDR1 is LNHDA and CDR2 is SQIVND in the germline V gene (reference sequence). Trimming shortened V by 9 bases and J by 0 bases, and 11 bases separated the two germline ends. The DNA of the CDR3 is TGTGCCAGAGTTCAGGAGTCTAACTATGGCTACACCTTC. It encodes CARVQESNYGYTF.

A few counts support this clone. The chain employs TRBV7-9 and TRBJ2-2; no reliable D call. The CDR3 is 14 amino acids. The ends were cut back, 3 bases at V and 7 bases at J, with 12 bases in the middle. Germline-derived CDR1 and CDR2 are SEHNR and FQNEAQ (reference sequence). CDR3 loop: CASSFPQEGGELFF. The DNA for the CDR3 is TGTGCCAGCAGCTTCCCCCAGGAAGGCGGGGAGCTGTTTTTT.

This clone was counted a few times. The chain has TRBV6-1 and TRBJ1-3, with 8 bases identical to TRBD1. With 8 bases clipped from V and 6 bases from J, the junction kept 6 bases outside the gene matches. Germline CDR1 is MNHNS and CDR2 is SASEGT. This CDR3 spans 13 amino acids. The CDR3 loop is CASANRGVNTIYF. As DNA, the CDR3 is TGTGCCAGCGCCAACAGGGGGGTAAACACCATATATTTT.

In DNA, the CDR3 is TGTGCCAGCAGTCTAGACAATGCCTACGAGCAGTACTTC. This translates into CASSLDNAYEQYF. The chain recombines TRBV28 with TRBJ2-7; D is unclear. The V end was cut by 5 bases, the J end by 2 bases, with 10 bases between. This CDR3 region has 13 residues. In germline, CDR1 is MDHEN, CDR2 SYDVKM.

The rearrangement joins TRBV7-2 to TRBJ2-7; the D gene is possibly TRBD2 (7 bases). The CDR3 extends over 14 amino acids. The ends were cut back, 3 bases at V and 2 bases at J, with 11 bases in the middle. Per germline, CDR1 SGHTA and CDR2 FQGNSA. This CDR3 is CASSLGGGAYEQYF. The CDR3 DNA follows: TGTGCCAGCAGCTTGGGAGGGGGGGCCTACGAGCAGTACTTC.

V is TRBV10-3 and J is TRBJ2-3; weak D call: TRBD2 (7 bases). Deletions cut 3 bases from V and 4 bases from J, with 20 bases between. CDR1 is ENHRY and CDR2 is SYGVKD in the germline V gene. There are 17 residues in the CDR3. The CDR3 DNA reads TGTGCCATCAGTGACCCCGGAGGGAGGGGGTCGGCAGATACGCAGTATTTT. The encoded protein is CAISDPGGRGSADTQYF.

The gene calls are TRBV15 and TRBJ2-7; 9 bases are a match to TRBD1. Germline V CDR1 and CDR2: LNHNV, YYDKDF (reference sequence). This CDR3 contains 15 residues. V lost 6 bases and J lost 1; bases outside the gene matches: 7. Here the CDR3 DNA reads TGTGCCACCAGGTCCCCGGGACAGGGTTCCTACGAGCAGTACTTC. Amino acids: CATRSPGQGSYEQYF.

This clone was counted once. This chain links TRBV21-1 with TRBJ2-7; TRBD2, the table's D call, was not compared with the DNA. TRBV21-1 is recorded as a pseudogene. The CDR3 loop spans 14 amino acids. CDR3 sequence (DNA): TGTGCCAGCGGCCCCCCTCCACATAACTACGAGCAGTGCTTC. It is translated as CASGPPPHNYEQCF.

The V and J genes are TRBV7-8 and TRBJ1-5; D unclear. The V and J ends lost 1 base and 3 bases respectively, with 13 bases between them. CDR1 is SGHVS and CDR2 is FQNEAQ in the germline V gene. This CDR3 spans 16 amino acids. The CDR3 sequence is CASSLVTDFVNQPQHF. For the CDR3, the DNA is TGTGCCAGCAGCTTAGTAACAGACTTCGTCAATCAGCCCCAGCATTTT. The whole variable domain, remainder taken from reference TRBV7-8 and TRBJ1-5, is GAGVSQSPRYKVAKRGQDVALRCDPISGHVSLFWYQQALGQGPEFLTYFQNEAQLDKSGLPSDRFFAERPEGSVSTLKIQRTQQEDSAVYLCASSLVTDFVNQPQHFGDGTRLSIL.

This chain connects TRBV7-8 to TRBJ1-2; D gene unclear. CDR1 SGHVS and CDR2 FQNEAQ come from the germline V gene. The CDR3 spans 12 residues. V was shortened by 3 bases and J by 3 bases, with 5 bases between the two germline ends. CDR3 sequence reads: CASSLGYYGYTF. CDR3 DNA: TGTGCCAGCAGCTTGGGCTACTATGGCTACACCTTC.

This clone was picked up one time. CDR3 DNA sequence: TGTGCCAGCAGTGACCCCCCACAGGGAAGCTCTGGAAACACCATATATTTT. It specifies CASSDPPQGSSGNTIYF. The rearrangement uses TRBV6-4 and TRBJ1-3; TRBD1 might be the D (6 bases). CDR1 is MRHNA, CDR2 SNTAGT, per germline. V was cut by 2 bases and J by 0 bases, with 14 bases left in between. This CDR3 has 17 residues.

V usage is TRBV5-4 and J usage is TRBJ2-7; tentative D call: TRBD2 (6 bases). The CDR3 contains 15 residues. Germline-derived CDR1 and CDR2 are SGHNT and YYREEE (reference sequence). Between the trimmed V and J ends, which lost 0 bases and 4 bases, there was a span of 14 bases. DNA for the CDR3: TGTGCCAGCAGCTTGGAGTGGGGGGAAGTGTACGAGCAGTACTTC. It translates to CASSLEWGEVYEQYF. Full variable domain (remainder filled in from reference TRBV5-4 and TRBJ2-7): ETGVTQSPTHLIKTRGQQVTLRCSSQSGHNTVSWYQQALGQGPQFIFQYYREEENGRGNFPPRFSGLQFPNYSSELNVNALELDDSALYLCASSLEWGEVYEQYFGPGTRLTVT.

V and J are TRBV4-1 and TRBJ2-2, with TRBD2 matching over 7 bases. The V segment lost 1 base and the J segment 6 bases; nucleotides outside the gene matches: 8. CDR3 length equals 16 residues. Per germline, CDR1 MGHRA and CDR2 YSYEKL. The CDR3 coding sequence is TGCGCCAGCAGCCAAGCGGGCGGGAGCTTAGCCGGGGAGCTGTTTTTT. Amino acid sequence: CASSQAGGSLAGELFF.

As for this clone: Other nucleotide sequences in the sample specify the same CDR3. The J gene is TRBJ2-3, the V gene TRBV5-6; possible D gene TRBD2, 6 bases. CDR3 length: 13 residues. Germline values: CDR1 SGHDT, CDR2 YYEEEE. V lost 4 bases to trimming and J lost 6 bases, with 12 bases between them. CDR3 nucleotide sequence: TGTGCCAGCAGCCCCGGGGGTCTGGATACGCAGTATTTT. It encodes CASSPGGLDTQYF.

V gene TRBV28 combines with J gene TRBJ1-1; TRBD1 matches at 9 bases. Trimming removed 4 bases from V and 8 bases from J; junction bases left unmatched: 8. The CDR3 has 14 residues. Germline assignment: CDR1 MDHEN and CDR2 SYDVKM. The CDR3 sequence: CASSSPGTGFEAFF. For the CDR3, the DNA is TGTGCCAGCAGTTCCCCCGGGACAGGGTTCGAAGCTTTCTTT.

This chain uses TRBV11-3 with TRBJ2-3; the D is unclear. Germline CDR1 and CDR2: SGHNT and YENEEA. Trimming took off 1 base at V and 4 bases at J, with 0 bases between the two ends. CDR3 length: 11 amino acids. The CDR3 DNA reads TGTGCCAGCAGCTTAGCAGATACGCAGTATTTT. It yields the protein CASSLADTQYF.

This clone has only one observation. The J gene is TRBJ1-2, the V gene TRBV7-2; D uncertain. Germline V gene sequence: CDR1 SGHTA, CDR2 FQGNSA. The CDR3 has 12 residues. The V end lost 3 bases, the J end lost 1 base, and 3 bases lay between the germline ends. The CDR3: CASSLNNYGYTF. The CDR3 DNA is TGTGCCAGCAGCTTGAATAACTATGGCTACACCTTC.